This TCR beta chain was retrieved from a study of control samples from healthy donors and cancer patients. J lost 4 bases, V lost 3 bases, and 7 bases had no gene match. Germline V gene sequence: CDR1 SGDLS, CDR2 YYNGEE. The CDR3 contains 15 residues. This clone was detected once. Assay used: immunoSEQ multiplex PCR; TCRdb lists only in-frame clones, some missing. The table lists roughly 18,000 clones, about 88% of them singletons. V gene TRBV9 combines with J gene TRBJ2-1, with TRBD2 matching over 7 bases. The sequencing sample was made of PBMCs. This sequence originates from a woman aged 55-70 years with head and neck cancer. CDR3 DNA: TGTGCCAGCAGCGAGCAGGGAGGGGTATACAATGAGCAGTTCTTC. It encodes CASSEQGGVYNEQFF.